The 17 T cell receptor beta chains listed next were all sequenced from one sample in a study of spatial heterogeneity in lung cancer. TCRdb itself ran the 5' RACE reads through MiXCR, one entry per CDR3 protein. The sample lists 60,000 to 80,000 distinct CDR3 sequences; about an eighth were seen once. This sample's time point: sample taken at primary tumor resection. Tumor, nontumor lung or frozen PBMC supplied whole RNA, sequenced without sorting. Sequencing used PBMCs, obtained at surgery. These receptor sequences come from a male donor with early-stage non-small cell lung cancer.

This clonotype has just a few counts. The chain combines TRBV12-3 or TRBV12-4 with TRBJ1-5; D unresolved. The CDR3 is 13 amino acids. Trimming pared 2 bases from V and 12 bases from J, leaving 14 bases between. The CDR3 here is CASSLPPQEHQHF. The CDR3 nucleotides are TGTGCCAGCAGTTTACCGCCACAAGAGCACCAGCATTTT.

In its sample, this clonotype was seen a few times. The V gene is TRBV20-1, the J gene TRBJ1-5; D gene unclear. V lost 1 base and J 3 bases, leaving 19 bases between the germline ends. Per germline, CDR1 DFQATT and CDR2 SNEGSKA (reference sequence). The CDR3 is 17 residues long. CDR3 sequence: CSARVWKGDGDNQPQHF. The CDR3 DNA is TGCAGTGCTAGAGTGTGGAAGGGAGACGGGGACAATCAGCCCCAGCATTTT.

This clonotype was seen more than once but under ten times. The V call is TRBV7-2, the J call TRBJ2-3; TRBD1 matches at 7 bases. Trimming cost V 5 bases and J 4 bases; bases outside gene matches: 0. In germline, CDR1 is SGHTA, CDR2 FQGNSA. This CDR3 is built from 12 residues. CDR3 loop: CASSQGADTQYF. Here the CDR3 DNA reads TGTGCCAGCAGCCAGGGGGCAGATACGCAGTATTTT.

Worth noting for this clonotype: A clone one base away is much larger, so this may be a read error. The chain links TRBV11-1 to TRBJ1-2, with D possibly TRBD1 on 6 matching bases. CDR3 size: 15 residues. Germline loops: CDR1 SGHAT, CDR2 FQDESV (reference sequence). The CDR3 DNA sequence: TGTGCCAGCAGCCTAACAGGGCCCTCTAACTTTGGCTACACCTTC. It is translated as CASSLTGPSNFGYTF.

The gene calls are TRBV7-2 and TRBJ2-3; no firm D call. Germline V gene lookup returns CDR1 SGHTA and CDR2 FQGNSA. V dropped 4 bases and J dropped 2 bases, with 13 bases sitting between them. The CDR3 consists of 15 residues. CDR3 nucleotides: TGTGCCAGCAGCTATGCCACTGGAAACACAGATACGCAGTATTTT. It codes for CASSYATGNTDTQYF.

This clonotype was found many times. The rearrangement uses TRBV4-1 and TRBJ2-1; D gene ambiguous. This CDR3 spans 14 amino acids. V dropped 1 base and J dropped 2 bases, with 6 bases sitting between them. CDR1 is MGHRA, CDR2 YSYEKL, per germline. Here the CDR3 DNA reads TGCGCCAGCAGCCAAGCGGTGACCTACAATGAGCAGTTCTTC. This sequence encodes CASSQAVTYNEQFF.

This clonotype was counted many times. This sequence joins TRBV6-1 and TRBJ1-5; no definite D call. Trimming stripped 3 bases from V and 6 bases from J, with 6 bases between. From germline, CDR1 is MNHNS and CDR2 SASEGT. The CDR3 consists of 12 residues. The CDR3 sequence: CASSDGIQPQHF. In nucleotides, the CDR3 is TGTGCCAGCAGTGATGGGATTCAGCCCCAGCATTTT.

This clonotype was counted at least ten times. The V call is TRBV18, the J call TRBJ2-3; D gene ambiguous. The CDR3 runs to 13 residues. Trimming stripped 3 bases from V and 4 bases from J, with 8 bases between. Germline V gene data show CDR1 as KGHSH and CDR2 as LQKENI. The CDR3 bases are TGTGCCAGCTCACCTAATGCTGCAGATACGCAGTATTTT. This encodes CASSPNAADTQYF.

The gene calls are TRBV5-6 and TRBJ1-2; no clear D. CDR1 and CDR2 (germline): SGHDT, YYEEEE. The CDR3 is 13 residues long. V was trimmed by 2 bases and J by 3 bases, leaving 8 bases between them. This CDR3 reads CASSFGRDYGYTF. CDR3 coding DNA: TGTGCCAGCAGCTTTGGTAGGGACTATGGCTACACCTTC. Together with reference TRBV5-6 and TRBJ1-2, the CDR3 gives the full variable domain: DAGVTQSPTHLIKTRGQQVTLRCSPKSGHDTVSWYQQALGQGPQFIFQYYEEEERQRGNFPDRFSGHQFPNYSSELNVNALLLGDSALYLCASSFGRDYGYTFGSGTRLTVV.

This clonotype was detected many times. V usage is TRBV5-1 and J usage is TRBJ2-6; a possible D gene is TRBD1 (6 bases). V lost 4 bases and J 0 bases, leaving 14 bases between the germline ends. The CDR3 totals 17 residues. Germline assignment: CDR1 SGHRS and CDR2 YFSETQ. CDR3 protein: CASSPGQFSSGANVLTF. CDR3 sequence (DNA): TGCGCCAGCAGCCCAGGACAGTTCAGCTCTGGGGCCAACGTCCTGACTTTC.

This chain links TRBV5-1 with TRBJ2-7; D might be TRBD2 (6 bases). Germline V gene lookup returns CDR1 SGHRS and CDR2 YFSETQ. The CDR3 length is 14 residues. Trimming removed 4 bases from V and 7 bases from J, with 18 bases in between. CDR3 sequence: CASSGGLQSGEQYF. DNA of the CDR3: TGCGCCAGCAGCGGGGGACTCCAATCGGGGGAGCAGTACTTC.

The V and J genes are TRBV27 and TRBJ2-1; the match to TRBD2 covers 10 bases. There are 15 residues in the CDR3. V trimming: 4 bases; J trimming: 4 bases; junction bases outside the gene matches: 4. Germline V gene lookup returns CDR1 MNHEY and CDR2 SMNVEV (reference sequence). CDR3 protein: CASSSGLAQYNEQFF. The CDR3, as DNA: TGTGCCAGCAGTTCGGGACTAGCGCAATACAATGAGCAGTTCTTC.

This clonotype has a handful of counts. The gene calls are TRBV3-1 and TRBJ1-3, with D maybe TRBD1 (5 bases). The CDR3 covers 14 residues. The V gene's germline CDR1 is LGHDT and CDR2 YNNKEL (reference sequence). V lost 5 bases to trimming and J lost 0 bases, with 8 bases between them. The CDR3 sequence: CASSYRTSGNTIYF. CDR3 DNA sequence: TGTGCCAGCAGCTACAGGACCTCTGGAAACACCATATATTTT.

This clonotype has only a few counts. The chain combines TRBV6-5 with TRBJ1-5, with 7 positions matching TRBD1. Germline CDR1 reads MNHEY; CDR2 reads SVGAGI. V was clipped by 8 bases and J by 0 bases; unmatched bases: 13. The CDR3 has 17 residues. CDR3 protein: CASAPGQLPYSNQPQHF. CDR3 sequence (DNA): TGTGCCAGCGCGCCGGGACAGCTACCTTATAGCAATCAGCCCCAGCATTTT.

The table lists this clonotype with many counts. CDR3 sequence reads: CATAPQGYFHEQYF. The CDR3 bases are TGTGCCACGGCACCACAGGGGTACTTCCACGAGCAGTACTTC. The chain combines TRBV27 with TRBJ2-7, with TRBD1 matching 7 bases. CDR1 is MNHEY and CDR2 is SMNVEV in the germline V gene (reference sequence). The trim removed 10 bases at V and 5 bases at J, leaving 14 bases unmatched. This CDR3 has 14 residues.

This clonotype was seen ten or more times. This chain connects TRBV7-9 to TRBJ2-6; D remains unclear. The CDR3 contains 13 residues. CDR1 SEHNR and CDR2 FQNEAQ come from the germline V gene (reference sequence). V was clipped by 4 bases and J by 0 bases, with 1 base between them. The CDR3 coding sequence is TGTGCCAGCAGCTACTCTGGGGCCAACGTCCTGACTTTC. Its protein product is CASSYSGANVLTF.

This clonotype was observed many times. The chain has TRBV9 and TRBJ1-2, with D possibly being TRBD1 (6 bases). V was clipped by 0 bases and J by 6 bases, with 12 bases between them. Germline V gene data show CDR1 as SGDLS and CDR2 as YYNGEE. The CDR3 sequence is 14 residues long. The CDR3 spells CASSVDPGENGYTF. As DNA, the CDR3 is TGTGCCAGCAGCGTAGATCCAGGGGAAAATGGCTACACCTTC. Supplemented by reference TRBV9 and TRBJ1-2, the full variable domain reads DSGVTQTPKHLITATGQRVTLRCSPRSGDLSVYWYQQSLDQGLQFLIQYYNGEERAKGNILERFSAQQFPDLHSELNLSSLELGDSALYFCASSVDPGENGYTFGSGTRLTVV.